This is a list of T cell receptor beta chains from one sample in a study of post-analysis software for immune sequencing data. TCRdb recomputed calls from the PCR reads with MiXCR, one row per CDR3 protein. The table includes about 820,000 distinct CDR3 sequences, 53% detected once. Sequences were obtained from blood. The receptors derive from a girl under 18 with multiple sclerosis. CDR3s include the opening cysteine and the closing phenylalanine or tryptophan. Fields, in order: CDR3 DNA, CDR3 protein, D gene, V gene, clone size, J gene. The D gene is left open where the match is weak. Rows may omit the clone size; those that give it use once, few, many or a size class.

CDR3nt: TGCAGTGCTAGAATTAGACAGGAAGGTTCTGGGAACTATGGCTACACCTTC
CDR3aa: CSARIRQEGSGNYGYTF
d_gene: NA
v_gene: TRBV20-1
abundance: many
j_gene: TRBJ1-2

CDR3nt: TGCAGTGCCCGTGGGGGGGACCGTCGGGGCTACACCTTC
CDR3aa: CSARGGDRRGYTF
d_gene: NA
v_gene: TRBV20-1
abundance: NA
j_gene: TRBJ1-2

CDR3nt: TGTGCCAGCAGCTTTAGGGCAGGCCCATCGGTTGAGCAGTTCTTC
CDR3aa: CASSFRAGPSVEQFF
d_gene: NA
v_gene: TRBV11-1
abundance: once
j_gene: TRBJ2-1

CDR3nt: TGTGCCAGCAGTGAAAGATCAGGCTATGGCTACACCTTC
CDR3aa: CASSERSGYGYTF
d_gene: NA
v_gene: TRBV6-1
abundance: NA
j_gene: TRBJ1-2

CDR3nt: TGTGCCAGCAAGGGGGACCCAAAAGGGCGTACATCACCCCTCCACTTT
CDR3aa: CASKGDPKGRTSPLHF
d_gene: NA
v_gene: TRBV21-1
abundance: NA
j_gene: TRBJ1-6

CDR3nt: TGTGCCAGCAGACTTGTGGCTGAAGCTTTCTTT
CDR3aa: CASRLVAEAFF
d_gene: NA
v_gene: TRBV2
abundance: NA
j_gene: TRBJ1-1

CDR3nt: TGCAGTGCTAGAGACGATCACGGCTATGGCTACACCTTC
CDR3aa: CSARDDHGYGYTF
d_gene: NA
v_gene: TRBV20-1
abundance: few
j_gene: TRBJ1-2

CDR3nt: TGTGCCAGCAGTCAGCTAGCGGCTCTTACTAGCACAGATACGCAGTATTTT
CDR3aa: CASSQLAALTSTDTQYF
d_gene: TRBD2
v_gene: TRBV6-1
abundance: NA
j_gene: TRBJ2-3

CDR3nt: TGTGCCACCAGCGCCCCCGCTGTCCCTGGCACAGATACGCAGTATTTT
CDR3aa: CATSAPAVPGTDTQYF
d_gene: NA
v_gene: TRBV15
abundance: few
j_gene: TRBJ2-3

CDR3nt: TGTGCCAGCTCACCTCAGGGCTCTAATCGAGCTTTCTTT
CDR3aa: CASSPQGSNRAFF
d_gene: NA
v_gene: TRBV18
abundance: NA
j_gene: TRBJ1-1

CDR3nt: TGTGCCAGCAGCTTAGAGGGGGTGGGGAATGGCTACACCTTC
CDR3aa: CASSLEGVGNGYTF
d_gene: NA
v_gene: TRBV7-2
abundance: few
j_gene: TRBJ1-2

CDR3nt: TGTGCCAGCATGCCTCTGGGGGGCGAGCAGTACTTC
CDR3aa: CASMPLGGEQYF
d_gene: NA
v_gene: TRBV6-5
abundance: NA
j_gene: TRBJ2-7

CDR3nt: TGTGCCAGCAGTGAAGCCATAGCGGGAGCCTCCTACGAGCAGTACTTC
CDR3aa: CASSEAIAGASYEQYF
d_gene: TRBD2
v_gene: TRBV6-1
abundance: NA
j_gene: TRBJ2-7